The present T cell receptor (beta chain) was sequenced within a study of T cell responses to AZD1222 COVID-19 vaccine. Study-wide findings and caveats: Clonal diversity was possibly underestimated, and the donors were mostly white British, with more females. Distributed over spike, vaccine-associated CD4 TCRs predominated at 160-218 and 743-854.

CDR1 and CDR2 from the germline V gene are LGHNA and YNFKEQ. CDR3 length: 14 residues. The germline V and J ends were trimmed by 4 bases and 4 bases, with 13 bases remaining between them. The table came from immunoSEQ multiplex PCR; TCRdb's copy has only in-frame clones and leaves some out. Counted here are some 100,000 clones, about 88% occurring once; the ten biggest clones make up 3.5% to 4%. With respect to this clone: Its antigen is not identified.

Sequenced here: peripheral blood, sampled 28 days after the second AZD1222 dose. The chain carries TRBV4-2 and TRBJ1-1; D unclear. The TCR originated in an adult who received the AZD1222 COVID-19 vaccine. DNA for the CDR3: TGTGCCAGCAGCCTTCTCGGTGGGAGCACTGAAGCTTTCTTT. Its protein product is CASSLLGGSTEAFF.